This entry is about one TCR beta chain. The target antigen is unknown. cDNA molecules carried unique molecular identifiers, and template switching added a universal primer site. TCRdb independently ran MiXCR on the 5' RACE reads; one entry per CDR3 protein. Found here are 400,000 to 600,000 distinct CDR3 sequences, more than 20% of them singletons; the top ten hold approximately 0.52%. V was pared by 1 base and J by 6 bases, with 13 bases between. Germline-derived CDR1 and CDR2 are LGHDT and YNNKEL (reference sequence). The CDR3 runs 15 residues. This specimen comes from a study of identical twins. Study-level points and caveats: It was possible that invariant MAIT and iNKT cells partly confounded the zero-insertion analyses. Memory repertoires lacked the insertion deficit that abundant cord blood beta clonotypes showed.

These data also featured in a second study, about yellow fever vaccine responses in identical twins. That work contributes: Reportedly, twins showed a vaccine T cell response that looked partly convergent and partly personalized.

The TCR comes from a woman between 18 and 29 years old in good health. The sample was CD4+ T cells sorted from blood. The J gene is TRBJ1-5, the V gene TRBV3-1; TRBD1 might be the D (6 bases). This CDR3 reads CASSQGAGAVQPQHF. DNA for the CDR3: TGTGCCAGCAGCCAAGGCGCGGGGGCGGTTCAGCCCCAGCATTTT.